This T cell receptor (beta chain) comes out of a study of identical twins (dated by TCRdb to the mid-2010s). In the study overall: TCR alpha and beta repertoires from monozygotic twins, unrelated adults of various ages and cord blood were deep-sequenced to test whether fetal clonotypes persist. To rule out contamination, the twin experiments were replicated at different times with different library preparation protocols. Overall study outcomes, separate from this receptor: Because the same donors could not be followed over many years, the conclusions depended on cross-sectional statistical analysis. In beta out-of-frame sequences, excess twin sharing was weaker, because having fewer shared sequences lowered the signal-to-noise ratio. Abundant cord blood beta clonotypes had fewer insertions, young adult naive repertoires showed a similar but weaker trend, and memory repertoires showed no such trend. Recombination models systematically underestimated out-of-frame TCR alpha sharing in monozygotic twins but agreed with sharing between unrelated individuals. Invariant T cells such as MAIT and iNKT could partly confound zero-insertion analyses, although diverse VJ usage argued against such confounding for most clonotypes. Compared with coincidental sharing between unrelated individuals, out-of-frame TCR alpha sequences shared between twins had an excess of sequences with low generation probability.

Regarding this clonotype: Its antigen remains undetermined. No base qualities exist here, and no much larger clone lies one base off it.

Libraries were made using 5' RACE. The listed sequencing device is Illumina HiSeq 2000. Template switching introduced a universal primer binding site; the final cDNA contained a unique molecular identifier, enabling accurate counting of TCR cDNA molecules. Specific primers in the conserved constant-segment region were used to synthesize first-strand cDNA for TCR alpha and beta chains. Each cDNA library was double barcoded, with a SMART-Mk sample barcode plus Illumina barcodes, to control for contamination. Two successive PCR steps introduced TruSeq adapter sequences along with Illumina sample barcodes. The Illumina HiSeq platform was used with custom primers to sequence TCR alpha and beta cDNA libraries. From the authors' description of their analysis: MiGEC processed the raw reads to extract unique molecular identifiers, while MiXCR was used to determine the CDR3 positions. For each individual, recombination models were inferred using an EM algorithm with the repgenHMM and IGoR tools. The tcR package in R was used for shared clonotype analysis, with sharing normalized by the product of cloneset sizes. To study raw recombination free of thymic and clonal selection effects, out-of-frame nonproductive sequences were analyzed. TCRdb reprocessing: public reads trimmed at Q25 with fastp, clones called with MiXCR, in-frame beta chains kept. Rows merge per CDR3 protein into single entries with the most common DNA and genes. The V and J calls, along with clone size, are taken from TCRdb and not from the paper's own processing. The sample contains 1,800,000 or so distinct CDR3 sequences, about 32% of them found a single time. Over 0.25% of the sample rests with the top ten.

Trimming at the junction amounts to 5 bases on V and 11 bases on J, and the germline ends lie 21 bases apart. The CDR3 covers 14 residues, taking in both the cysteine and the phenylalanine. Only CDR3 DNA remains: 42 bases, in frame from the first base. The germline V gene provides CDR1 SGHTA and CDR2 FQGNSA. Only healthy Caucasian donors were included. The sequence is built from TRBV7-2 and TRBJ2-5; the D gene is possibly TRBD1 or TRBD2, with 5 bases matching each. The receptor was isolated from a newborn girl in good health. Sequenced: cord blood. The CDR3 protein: CASSVRDPGNEQYF. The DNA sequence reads TGTGCCAGCAGCGTAAGGGACCCTGGGAATGAGCAGTACTTC.